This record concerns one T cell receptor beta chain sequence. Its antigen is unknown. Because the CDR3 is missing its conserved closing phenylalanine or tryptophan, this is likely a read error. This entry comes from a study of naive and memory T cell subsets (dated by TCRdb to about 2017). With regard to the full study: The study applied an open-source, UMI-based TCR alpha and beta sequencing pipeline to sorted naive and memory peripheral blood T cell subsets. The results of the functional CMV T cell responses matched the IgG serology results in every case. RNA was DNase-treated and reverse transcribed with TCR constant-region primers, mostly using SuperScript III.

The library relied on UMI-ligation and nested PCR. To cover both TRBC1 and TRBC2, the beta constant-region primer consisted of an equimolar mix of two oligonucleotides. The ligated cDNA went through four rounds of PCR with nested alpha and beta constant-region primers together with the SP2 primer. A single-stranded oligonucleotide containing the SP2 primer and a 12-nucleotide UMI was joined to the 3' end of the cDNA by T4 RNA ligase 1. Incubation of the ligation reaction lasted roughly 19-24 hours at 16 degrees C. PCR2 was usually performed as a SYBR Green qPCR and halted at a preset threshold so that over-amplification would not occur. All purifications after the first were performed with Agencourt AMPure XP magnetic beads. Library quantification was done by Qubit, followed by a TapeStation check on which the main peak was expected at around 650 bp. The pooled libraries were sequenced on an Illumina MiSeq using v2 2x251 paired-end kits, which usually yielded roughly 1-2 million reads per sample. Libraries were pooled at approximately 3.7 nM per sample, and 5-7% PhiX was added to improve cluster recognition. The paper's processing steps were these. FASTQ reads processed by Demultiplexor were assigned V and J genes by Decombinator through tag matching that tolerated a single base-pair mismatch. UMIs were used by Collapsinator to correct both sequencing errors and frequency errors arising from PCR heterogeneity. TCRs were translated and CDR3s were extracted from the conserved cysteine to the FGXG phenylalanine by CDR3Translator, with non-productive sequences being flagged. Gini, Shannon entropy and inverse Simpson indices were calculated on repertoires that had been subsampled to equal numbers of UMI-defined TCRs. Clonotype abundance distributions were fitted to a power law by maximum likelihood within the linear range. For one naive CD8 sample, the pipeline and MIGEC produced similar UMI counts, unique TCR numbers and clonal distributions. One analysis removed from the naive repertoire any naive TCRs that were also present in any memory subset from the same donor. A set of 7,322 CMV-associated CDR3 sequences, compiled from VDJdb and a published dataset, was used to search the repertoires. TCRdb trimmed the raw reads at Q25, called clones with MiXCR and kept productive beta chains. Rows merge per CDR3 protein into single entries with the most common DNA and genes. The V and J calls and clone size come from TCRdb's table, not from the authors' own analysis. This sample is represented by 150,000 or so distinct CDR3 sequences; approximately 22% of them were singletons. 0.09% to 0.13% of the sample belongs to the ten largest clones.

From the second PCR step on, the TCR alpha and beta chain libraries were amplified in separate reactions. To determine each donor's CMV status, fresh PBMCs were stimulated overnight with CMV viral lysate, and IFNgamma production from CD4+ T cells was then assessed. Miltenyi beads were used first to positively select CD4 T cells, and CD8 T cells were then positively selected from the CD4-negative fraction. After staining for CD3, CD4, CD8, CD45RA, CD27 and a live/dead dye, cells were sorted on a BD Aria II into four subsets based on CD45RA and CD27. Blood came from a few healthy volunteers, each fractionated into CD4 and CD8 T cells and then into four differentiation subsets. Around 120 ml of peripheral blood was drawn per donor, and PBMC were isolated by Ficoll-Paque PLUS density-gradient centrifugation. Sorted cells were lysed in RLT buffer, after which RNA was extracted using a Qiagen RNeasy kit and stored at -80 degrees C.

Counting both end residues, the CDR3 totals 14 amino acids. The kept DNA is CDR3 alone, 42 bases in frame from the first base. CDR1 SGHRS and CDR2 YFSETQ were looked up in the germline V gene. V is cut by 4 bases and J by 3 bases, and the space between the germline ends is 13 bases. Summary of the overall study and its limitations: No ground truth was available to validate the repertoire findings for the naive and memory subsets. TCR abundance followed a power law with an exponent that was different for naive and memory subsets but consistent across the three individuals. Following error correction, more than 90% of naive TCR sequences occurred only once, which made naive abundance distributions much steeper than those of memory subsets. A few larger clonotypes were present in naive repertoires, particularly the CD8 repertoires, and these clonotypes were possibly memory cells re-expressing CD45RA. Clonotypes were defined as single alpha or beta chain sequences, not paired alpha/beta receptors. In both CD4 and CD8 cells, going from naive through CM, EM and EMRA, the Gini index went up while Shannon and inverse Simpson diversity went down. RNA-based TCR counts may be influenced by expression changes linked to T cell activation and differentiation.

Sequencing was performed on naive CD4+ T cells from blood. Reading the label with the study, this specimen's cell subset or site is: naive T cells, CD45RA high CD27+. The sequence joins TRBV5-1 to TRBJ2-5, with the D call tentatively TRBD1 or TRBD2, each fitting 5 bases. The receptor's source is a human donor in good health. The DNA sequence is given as TGCGCCAGCAGCAAGGGACGGAAAGAAGAGACCCAGTACCTC. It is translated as CASSKGRKEETQYL.